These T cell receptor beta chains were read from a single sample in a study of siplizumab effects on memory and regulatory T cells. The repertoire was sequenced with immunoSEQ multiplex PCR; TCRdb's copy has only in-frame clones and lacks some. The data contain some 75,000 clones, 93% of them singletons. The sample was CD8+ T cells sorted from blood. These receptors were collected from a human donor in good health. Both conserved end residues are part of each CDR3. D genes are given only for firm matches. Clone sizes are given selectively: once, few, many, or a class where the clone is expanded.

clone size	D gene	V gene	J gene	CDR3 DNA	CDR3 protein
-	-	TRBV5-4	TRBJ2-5	TGTGCCAGCAGCCCCTCCGGGACTCTACTTCAAGAGACCCAGTACTTC	CASSPSGTLLQETQYF
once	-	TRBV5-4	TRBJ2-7	TGTGCCAGCAGCTTGAACTTCAACGAGCAGTACTTC	CASSLNFNEQYF
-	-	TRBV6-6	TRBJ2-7	TGTGCCAGCAGTTACACGGGGCAATACGAGCAGTACTTC	CASSYTGQYEQYF
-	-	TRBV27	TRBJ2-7	TGTGCCAGCAGGCCCGTGGTCTCTTCCGAGCAGTACTTC	CASRPVVSSEQYF
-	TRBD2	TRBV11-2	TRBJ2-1	TGTGCCAGCAGCTTAGGAGCGGGGGGAGGTAATGAGCAGTTCTTC	CASSLGAGGGNEQFF
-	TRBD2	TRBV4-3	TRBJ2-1	TGCGCCAGCAGCCTGGCCGGGACTAGCGGGGCCAATGAGCAGTTCTTC	CASSLAGTSGANEQFF
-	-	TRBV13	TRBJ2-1	TGTGCCAGCAGCTTAAGGGACGGCAATGAGCAGTTCTTC	CASSLRDGNEQFF
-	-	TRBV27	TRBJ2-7	TGTGCCAGCAGTACCCCAGAGGGCAACTCCTACGAGCAGTACTTC	CASSTPEGNSYEQYF
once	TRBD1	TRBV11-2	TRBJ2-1	TGTGCCAGCAGCCCTACTCTGGACAGGTACAATGAGCAGTTCTTC	CASSPTLDRYNEQFF
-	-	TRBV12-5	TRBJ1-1	TGTGCTAGTGCCATCCCAGGGGCTAACACTGAAGCTTTCTTT	CASAIPGANTEAFF
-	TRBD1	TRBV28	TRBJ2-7	TGTGCCAGCAGTTACCCCGAAGACAGGGCAGTCTCCTACGAGCAGTACTTC	CASSYPEDRAVSYEQYF
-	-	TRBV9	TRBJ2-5	TGTGCCAGCACCCAATCGACGGGCCTAGCTGCCGAGACCCAGTACTTC	CASTQSTGLAAETQYF
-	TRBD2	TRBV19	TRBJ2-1	TGTGCCAGTAGTATAATAGCGGGGCCCCCCAATGAGCAGTTCTTC	CASSIIAGPPNEQFF
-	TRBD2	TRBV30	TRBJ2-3	TGTGCCTGGAGTGCGGGGGGGCGAGATACGCAGTATTTT	CAWSAGGRDTQYF
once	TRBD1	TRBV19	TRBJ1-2	TGTGCCAGTAGTATCACGGACAGGTCTGGCTATGGCTACACCTTC	CASSITDRSGYGYTF
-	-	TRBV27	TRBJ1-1	TGTGCCAGCAGTTTATGGGCGCGGGACACTGAAGCTTTCTTT	CASSLWARDTEAFF
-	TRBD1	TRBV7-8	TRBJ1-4	TGTGCCAGCAGCTACAGGGGTCCTAATGAAAAACTGTTTTTT	CASSYRGPNEKLFF